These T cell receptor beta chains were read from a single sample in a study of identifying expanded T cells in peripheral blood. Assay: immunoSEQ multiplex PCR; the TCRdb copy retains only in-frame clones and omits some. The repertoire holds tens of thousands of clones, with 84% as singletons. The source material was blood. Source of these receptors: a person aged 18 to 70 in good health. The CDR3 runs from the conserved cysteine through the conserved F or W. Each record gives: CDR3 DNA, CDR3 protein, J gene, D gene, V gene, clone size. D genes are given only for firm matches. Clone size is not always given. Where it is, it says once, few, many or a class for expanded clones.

TGTGCCAGCAGCTTAGGCCCGGGCCGCTCCTACAATGAGCAGTTCTTC CASSLGPGRSYNEQFF TRBJ2-1 . TRBV7-2 .
TGTGCCAGCAGTACTCAGCGGGAGGGCACAGATACGCAGTATTTT CASSTQREGTDTQYF TRBJ2-3 TRBD2 TRBV25-1 few
TGTGCCAGCAGCCAAGTTGGGCGAGACTCCTACAATGAGCAGTTCTTC CASSQVGRDSYNEQFF TRBJ2-1 . TRBV4-2 .
TGTGCCAGCAGATTTGGGACGGGACTCAACACAGATACGCAGTATTTT CASRFGTGLNTDTQYF TRBJ2-3 . TRBV7-2 .
TGTGCCAGCAGACACCAATCCCAGCCCCAGCATTTT CASRHQSQPQHF TRBJ1-5 . TRBV6-6 .
TGTGCCAGCAGCTTAGGTGGGAGGGCCAATGAGCAGTTCTTC CASSLGGRANEQFF TRBJ2-1 TRBD2 TRBV11-2 .
TGTGCCAGCAGCGTAGGAGGGGGCCCCGGGGAGCTGTTTTTT CASSVGGGPGELFF TRBJ2-2 TRBD1 TRBV9 .
TGTGCCAGCAGTGGCCCCCAGGGGGCCGATTACGAGCAGTACTTC CASSGPQGADYEQYF TRBJ2-7 TRBD1 TRBV28 .
TGTGCCACCAGCAGCGAGACAGGCCCCAAAAACATTCAGTACTTC CATSSETGPKNIQYF TRBJ2-4 . TRBV15 .
TGTGCCAGCAGCGGGCGGGAGGTGGGCAAGGATCCGTACGAGCAGTACTTC CASSGREVGKDPYEQYF TRBJ2-7 TRBD2 TRBV9 .
TGTGCCAGCAGAGAGGGGACAGGCAGCAATCAGCCCCAGCATTTT CASREGTGSNQPQHF TRBJ1-5 TRBD1 TRBV2 few
TGTGCCAGCAGCCAAGATTGGGACAGGGGGTCTTCGGCTACGGGCTACACCTTC CASSQDWDRGSSATGYTF TRBJ1-2 TRBD1 TRBV4-2 .
TGTGCCAGCAGTTACTCGACAGAGAATTACAATGAGCAGTTCTTC CASSYSTENYNEQFF TRBJ2-1 . TRBV6-6 .
TGTGCCAGCTCACCACCGGATCAGCCCCAGCATTTT CASSPPDQPQHF TRBJ1-5 . TRBV18 .
TGCGCCAGCAGCCAAGGGTCTGGCGGGGTCCAAGAGACCCAGTACTTC CASSQGSGGVQETQYF TRBJ2-5 . TRBV4-1 once
TGTGCCAGCAAGTTAGGCGGGTTGTGGTACTTC CASKLGGLWYF TRBJ2-7 . TRBV6-5 .
TGTGCCTGTATACTAGCCTCCTCGGATACGCAGTATTTT CACILASSDTQYF TRBJ2-3 . TRBV30 .
TGTGCCAGCAGCTTGGCGAGACAGGGATATGGCTACACCTTC CASSLARQGYGYTF TRBJ1-2 TRBD1 TRBV5-6 .